This section outlines one T cell receptor beta chain sequence together with its context. These data belong to a study of blood T cell repertoires in COVID-19. Study at large: COVID-19 samples collected from the United States, Italy and Spain covered acute and convalescent phases. In each case, the material was cDNA or gDNA derived from T cells, B-cell-depleted T cells, or PBMCs.

Original data processing: Reference gene primer amplification gave estimated nucleated cell counts. Clones were sequenced by immunoSEQ multiplex PCR, and TCRdb holds only the in-frame ones, with some missing. That table supplies the V and J calls and clone size; D and trimming were determined from the DNA. The sample carries over 400,000 clones, 86% recorded once. The CDR3 has 13 residues. V dropped 6 bases and J dropped 0 bases, with 8 bases sitting between them. CDR1 is MNHEY, CDR2 SMNVEV, per germline (reference sequence). V gene TRBV27 combines with J gene TRBJ1-1; no clear D. Sequenced: peripheral blood. This clonotype was obtained from a woman in her 30s with active or convalescent COVID-19. This CDR3 reads CASRTGLNTEAFF. The CDR3 nucleotides read TGTGCCAGCAGAACGGGTCTGAACACTGAAGCTTTCTTT.